This TCR beta chain was sequenced during a study of T cells in localized non-small cell lung cancer (dated by TCRdb to 2018 to 2021). Concerning the study at large: Comparing tumors with uninvolved tumor-adjacent lungs, the study looked at the T cell repertoires of hundreds of patients with early-stage NSCLC. The cohort was made up of roughly 250 treatment-naive NSCLC patients whose localized lung tumors had been resected. A mean age of approximately 70 years was recorded for the NSCLC patients, of whom roughly 130 were male and more than 85 were female.

The CDR3 goes from the cysteine to the phenylalanine over 14 residues. Here the CDR3 DNA is all that survives: 42 bases in frame from base 1. V is reduced by 1 base and J by 7 bases, leaving a spacing of 11 bases between them. Looking up the germline V gene yields CDR1 SGHNT and CDR2 YENEEA. With regard to this clone: Its antigen remains unidentified. Within one base of it there is no much larger clone, and no base qualities were kept.

The research as a whole found: Because multi-region tumor sequencing was not performed, intratumor heterogeneity could not be ruled out. Higher blood T cell density associated with longer overall survival, while higher adjacent-lung clonality associated with shorter survival. A median of approximately 57 of the top 100 tumor clones were detected in paired uninvolved adjacent lung, and around 30 of these tumor clones were also found among the top 100 clones of the paired uninvolved adjacent lung. Because of the exploratory design, TCR variables were selected using unadjusted p-values without false-discovery rate correction. Uninvolved tumor-adjacent lung showed the highest T cell clonality, higher than tumor, which suggests more focused antigenic responses in the uninvolved tumor-adjacent lung.

TCR beta CDR3 regions were sequenced from DNA using the immunoSEQ Assay. As for the original processing: To compute T cell density, TCR beta template counts were normalized to usable DNA, which was estimated by amplifying housekeeping genes. Richness was estimated with the preseqR package, extrapolating to 400,000 templates for PBMC samples and 120,000 templates for tissue samples. Clonality was taken to be one minus Pielou's evenness. Differential abundance testing on productive amino-acid clonotypes, with a minimum total count of 5 and an alpha of 0.1, was used to identify tissue-enriched TCRs. The Jaccard Index and the Morisita Overlap Index were used to quantify repertoire overlap between compartments. GLIPH clustered TCR beta CDR3s with public tetramer-defined viral CDR3s; viral motifs required at least three viral sequences plus V-gene enrichment. Imported from immuneACCESS, the table was reduced by TCRdb to in-frame sequences with V and J called. These copies leave out some clones; in studies compared against another copy, an unresolved V gene accounts for under half, and the cause of the remainder is not known. From that table come the V and J calls and clone size; the DNA was used to work out D and trimming. The table for this sample lists tens of thousands of clones; 81% of them were counted only once. Jointly, the top ten make up more than 15% of the sample.

At diagnosis, peripheral blood, uninvolved tumor-adjacent lung and tumor were collected and stored as a combination of fresh-frozen and FFPE material. For TCR repertoire profiling, the blood samples were analyzed as peripheral blood mononuclear cells. The sequenced sample was peripheral blood mononuclear cells, obtained before any cancer treatment. Recombination joined TRBV11-3 with TRBJ2-1; TRBD1 is a possible D gene, resting on 6 matching bases. This TCR came from a man aged 35 to 69 with stage III lung adenocarcinoma. The bases are TGTGCCAGCAGCTTAGTGTCAGGGGATAATGAGCAGTTCTTC. It codes for CASSLVSGDNEQFF.